This TCR beta chain was sequenced during a study of beta chain features in type 1 diabetes. For the study at large: About 110 million sorted cells were examined across all samples.

The V end was cut by 7 bases, the J end by 2 bases, with 15 bases between. This CDR3 is built from 16 residues. A word on this clone: The antigen is unknown.

Expressed TCRB transcripts were sequenced because the isolated RNA had all been reverse transcribed beforehand. Libraries were prepared by immunoSEQ multiplex PCR; TCRdb keeps only in-frame clonotypes and omits some of them. The sample lists roughly 220,000 clones, roughly 17% seen once, with 0.065% to 0.095% in the top ten. Study-wide results and caveats: Moderately but significantly shorter TCRB CDR3s were found in Type 1 diabetes patients in all four CD4+ subsets. No resolution was reached here on whether HLA type influences TCRB rearrangement.

Per donor, one heparinised blood draw averaged around 120 mL. CD45RO/CCR7/CD25/CD127/CD95/CD27 separated CD4+ naive, central memory, regulatory and stem cell-like memory cells by sorting. The sample consisted of naive CD4+ T cells from blood. J is TRBJ2-6 and V is TRBV23-1; D ambiguous. TRBV23-1 qualifies as an ORF whose function is uncertain. The sequence derives from a man younger than 40 with type 1 diabetes. The CDR3 here is CASIVRVLPGANVLTF. DNA for the CDR3: TGCGCCAGCATAGTCAGAGTCCTTCCTGGGGCCAACGTCCTGACTTTC.